This is a list of T cell receptor beta chains from one sample in a study of regulatory T cells in long-lasting Graves disease. TCRdb fed the multiplex PCR reads into MiXCR, producing one record per CDR3 protein. This table has some 370,000 distinct CDR3 sequences, 12% appearing once. These data were also reused for a study on T cells in Graves' hyperthyroidism and ophthalmopathy.

Sequencing was performed on peripheral blood mononuclear cells (PBMCs), taken at new diagnosis, from a patient treated with antithyroid drugs. Receptors originate from a woman aged 18-35 years with Graves disease. CDR3s include the opening cysteine and the closing phenylalanine or tryptophan. Each record gives: clone size, D gene, J gene, V gene, CDR3 DNA, CDR3 protein. D genes are given only for firm matches. The size field is filled for only some rows; it gives once, few, many or a size class.

many,-,TRBJ1-2,TRBV9,TGTGCCAGCAGCGTATCACCCGGGGGGGATGGTGGCTATGGCTACACCTTC,CASSVSPGGDGGYGYTF
-,-,TRBJ2-7,TRBV6-1,TGTGCCAGCAGTGACAGGAGACGACAACGGGGAGAGCAGTACTTC,CASSDRRRQRGEQYF
many,-,TRBJ1-4,TRBV27,TGTGCCAGCAGAAAAGAGGGACCTGCCGGTGAAAAACTGTTTTTT,CASRKEGPAGEKLFF
-,TRBD2,TRBJ2-3,TRBV7-3,TGTGCCAGCCGGGGGGAAGACACAGATACGCAGTATTTT,CASRGEDTDTQYF
many,-,TRBJ1-2,TRBV28,TGTGCCAGCAGTTATACGGGGCGGGGCGACTATGGCTACACCTTC,CASSYTGRGDYGYTF
many,TRBD1,TRBJ1-1,TRBV6-1,TGTGCCAGCAGTCGAAGGGACAGCGCCCCAGGTTTTTCAGCTTTCTTT,CASSRRDSAPGFSAFF
-,TRBD1,TRBJ2-3,TRBV20-1,TGCAGTGCCAGCTTCTGGGACAGAAGCACAGATACGCAGTATTTT,CSASFWDRSTDTQYF
many,-,TRBJ2-7,TRBV12-3/TRBV12-4,TGTGCCAGCACCCCTCGTTTGCCTTTCAGCTCCTACGAGCAGTACTTC,CASTPRLPFSSYEQYF
many,-,TRBJ1-2,TRBV6-5,TGTGCCAGCAGTTACTCACAGGGCGTCTATGGCTACACCTTC,CASSYSQGVYGYTF
many,-,TRBJ2-3,TRBV7-9,TGTGCCAGCAGCGTAAACCCGGGACTCCTCACAGATACGCAGTATTTT,CASSVNPGLLTDTQYF
many,TRBD2,TRBJ2-1,TRBV10-3,TGTGCCATCAGTGAGTCAGGGGCTAGCGGGGTAGTCGGTGAGCAGTTCTTC,CAISESGASGVVGEQFF
many,-,TRBJ1-1,TRBV20-1,TGCAGTGCCTGGGTTCCGAACACTGAAGCTTTCTTT,CSAWVPNTEAFF
-,TRBD1,TRBJ1-1,TRBV27,TGTGCCAGCAGTCCCCAGACAGGGAGAGCTGAAGCTTTCTTT,CASSPQTGRAEAFF
few,-,TRBJ1-1,TRBV6-1,TGTGCCAGCAGTCAGACCCGTCGGGGGGCTTTCTTT,CASSQTRRGAFF
few,-,TRBJ1-4,TRBV19,TGTGCCAGTAGTCCCTCACGGTCAAAACTGTTTTTT,CASSPSRSKLFF
many,-,TRBJ1-1,TRBV12-3/TRBV12-4,TGTGCCAGCAGTTTTCGTAGAGGGCCCCTCGAAGCTTTCTTT,CASSFRRGPLEAFF
many,-,TRBJ2-5,TRBV2,TGTGCCAGCAGTGAATCCTTTGAAGGAGCGGGAGAGACCCAGTACTTC,CASSESFEGAGETQYF
many,TRBD1,TRBJ1-1,TRBV27,TGTGCCAGCAGTTTATCTTCGACAGGGACGAACACTGAAGCTTTCTTT,CASSLSSTGTNTEAFF
many,-,TRBJ1-5,TRBV20-1,TGCAGTGCTAGAGATCTGAGAACAGGATCCGTCTATAGCAATCAGCCCCAGCATTTT,CSARDLRTGSVYSNQPQHF
-,TRBD2,TRBJ2-3,TRBV7-9,TGTGCCAGCGGGCCAAGAGCGGGGTGGGATACGCAGTATTTT,CASGPRAGWDTQYF
many,-,TRBJ1-1,TRBV27,TGTGCCAGCAGCCTTGGAAATTTGAACACTGAAGCTTTCTTT,CASSLGNLNTEAFF
many,-,TRBJ2-1,TRBV6-1,TGTGCCAGCAGTGAAACGGTCCGAGGCAATGAGCAGTTCTTC,CASSETVRGNEQFF
-,-,TRBJ1-5,TRBV4-3,TGCGCCAGCAGCCAAGAGTTGCGGGGAATGCCCCAGCATTTT,CASSQELRGMPQHF
many,-,TRBJ2-1,TRBV20-1,TGCAGTGCTAGAGAGATGAATGAGCAGTTCTTC,CSAREMNEQFF
many,-,TRBJ1-3,TRBV6-2/TRBV6-3,TGTGCCAGCAGTTACTTCTACAGGGAGATGAGAAACACCATATATTTT,CASSYFYREMRNTIYF
few,-,TRBJ1-5,TRBV6-2/TRBV6-3,TGTGCCAGCAGTTACAGGACCCCAATCAGGGCCAATCAGCCCCAGCATTTT,CASSYRTPIRANQPQHF
many,-,TRBJ1-1,TRBV9,TGTGCCAGCAGCGTAGGGGGCATGAACACTGAAGCTTTCTTT,CASSVGGMNTEAFF
many,-,TRBJ2-5,TRBV6-1,TGTGCCAGCAGCGCCGTTCGACATATAAGGGAGACCCAGTACTTC,CASSAVRHIRETQYF
few,-,TRBJ2-7,TRBV7-3,TGTGCCAGCAGCTTCGGCCAGGAGCAGTACTTC,CASSFGQEQYF
many,TRBD2,TRBJ2-2,TRBV11-2,TGTGCCAGCAGCTTACGGGGGGGCCCGGGGACCACCGGGGAGCTGTTTTTT,CASSLRGGPGTTGELFF
few,-,TRBJ2-3,TRBV24-1,TGTGCCACCAGTGATTTGATGAGAGGAACGCAGTATTTT,CATSDLMRGTQYF
many,-,TRBJ1-1,TRBV4-3,TGCGCCAGCAGCCAAGCAGGGTACACTGAAGCTTTCTTT,CASSQAGYTEAFF
many,TRBD1,TRBJ1-2,TRBV4-1,TGCGCCAGCAGCCTCACCCCAGGGGGCGGTGATGGCTACACCTTC,CASSLTPGGGDGYTF
-,TRBD1,TRBJ2-2,TRBV11-1,TGTGCCACACAGGGGGTGACCGGGGAGCTGTTTTTT,CATQGVTGELFF
-,-,TRBJ2-4,TRBV27,TGTGCCAGCAGTTTAGTTGGCGAGAAAGGGGGCAAAAACATTCAGTACTTC,CASSLVGEKGGKNIQYF
-,-,TRBJ1-5,TRBV4-1,TGCGCCAGCAGCCAAGGACTTCAACAGCCCCAGCATTTT,CASSQGLQQPQHF
few,-,TRBJ1-1,TRBV28,TGTGCCAGCAGTTTAATCGGGGGTCCGAACACTGAAGCTTTCTTT,CASSLIGGPNTEAFF
many,-,TRBJ1-1,TRBV28,TGTGCCAGCAGTTTCCAAGAGGGCACTGAAGCTTTCTTT,CASSFQEGTEAFF
many,-,TRBJ2-3,TRBV7-2,TGTGCCAGCAGCTCAGGGGGGCGGGTAGATACGCAGTATTTT,CASSSGGRVDTQYF
-,-,TRBJ1-4,TRBV12-3/TRBV12-4,TGTGCCAGCAGTCCCGGACAGCCAGGGAATGCAACTAATGAAAAACTGTTTTTT,CASSPGQPGNATNEKLFF
many,-,TRBJ1-2,TRBV4-1,TGCGCCAGCAGCCAAGATGTTGGTTATGGCTACACCTTC,CASSQDVGYGYTF
many,TRBD2,TRBJ2-1,TRBV6-2/TRBV6-3,TGTGCCAGCAGTTTCCAGACTAGCGGCAATGAGCAGTTCTTC,CASSFQTSGNEQFF